Reported below is one TCR beta chain. Its specificity is unknown. The sample comes from a study of Ad26.COV2.S vaccination and SARS-CoV-2 variants. About the research overall: Enrolled in COV1001, the donor was in the Ad26.COV2.S trial arm, which received the vaccine.

Findings of the study overall: Possibly, TCR breadth and depth analyses underestimated total T cell responses. The placebo group had lower spike-specific TCR breadth than the vaccine recipients did.

The CDR3 is made up of 16 amino acids. Losses at the gene ends were 5 bases for V and 4 bases for J; bases not matched to a gene: 11. Germline CDR1 LNHDA, CDR2 SQIVND (reference sequence). The data were produced by immunoSEQ multiplex PCR, yet TCRdb's version contains in-frame clones alone and is incomplete. Among about 440,000 clones listed, 90% were seen once. Described treatment: about 20 received Ad26.COV2.S at low or high dose, single or two shots; roughly 5 received placebo; per-sample allocation not given. Day 63 after the first injection of vaccine or placebo was the sampling time. The genes are TRBV19 and TRBJ1-2; TRBD1 aligns across 9 bases. The sample here was peripheral blood, taken in a trial of Ad26.COV2.S vaccine versus placebo. The sequence derives from a person aged 18-65 years who received the Ad26.COV2.S COVID-19 vaccine or a placebo. In DNA form, the CDR3 reads TGTGCCAGTAGTTCACCGCCGGGACAGGGAAGCTATGGCTACACCTTC. This translates into CASSSPPGQGSYGYTF.